This is a list of T cell receptor beta chains from one sample in a study of OX40 agonist ivuxolimab in advanced cancers. Profiling relied on immunoSEQ multiplex PCR, and the TCRdb table lists in-frame clones only, not all of them. The table records over 45,000 clones, 83% of them present only once. Material: CD4+ or CD8+ T cells sorted from blood, obtained in a trial of the OX40 agonist ivuxolimab. These receptors were obtained from an adult with an advanced solid tumor such as melanoma, head and neck, liver or kidney cancer. Each CDR3 is given with its conserved first and last residue. A D gene is named only where the DNA matches it firmly. Some rows have no size entry. The others give once, few or many, or a class for an expanded clone.

v_gene	j_gene	abundance	len	d_gene	CDR3aa	CDR3nt
TRBV5-5	TRBJ2-3	NA	14	NA	CASSFLAGTDTQYF	TGTGCCAGCAGCTTCTTGGCTGGCACAGATACGCAGTATTTT
TRBV7-9	TRBJ2-5	NA	14	TRBD1	CASSLTGGRETQYF	TGTGCCAGCAGCCTTACAGGGGGCAGGGAGACCCAGTACTTC
TRBV18	TRBJ1-3	NA	15	NA	CASSPRGPRPDTIYF	TGTGCCAGCTCACCGCGGGGGCCCCGTCCGGACACCATATATTTT
TRBV18	TRBJ1-4	NA	15	TRBD1	CASSPNRDRVQKLFF	TGTGCCAGCTCACCGAACCGGGACAGGGTGCAGAAACTGTTTTTT
TRBV20-1	TRBJ2-3	NA	10	NA	CTGTHRTQYF	TGCACCGGAACTCACAGAACGCAGTATTTT
TRBV30	TRBJ2-2	NA	16	NA	CAWSLLGRQHTGELFF	TGTGCCTGGTCACTCCTTGGGCGACAGCACACCGGGGAGCTGTTTTTT
TRBV28	TRBJ2-5	NA	15	TRBD2	CASSSLAGGQETQYF	TGTGCCAGCAGTTCTCTAGCGGGAGGCCAAGAGACCCAGTACTTC
TRBV30	TRBJ2-5	NA	15	TRBD2	CAWSGSSGTTETQYF	TGTGCCTGGAGTGGGTCTAGCGGGACGACAGAGACCCAGTACTTC
TRBV5-4	TRBJ2-1	NA	18	NA	CASTNQGGGGPGFNEQFF	TGTGCCAGCACCAACCAGGGGGGTGGCGGGCCTGGCTTCAATGAGCAGTTCTTC
TRBV18	TRBJ2-7	NA	15	NA	CASSPGPPLGYEQYF	TGTGCCAGCTCACCGGGACCCCCACTGGGCTACGAGCAGTACTTC
TRBV6-1	TRBJ1-1	NA	13	NA	CASSGEGLTEAFF	TGTGCCAGCAGTGGGGAGGGGCTCACTGAAGCTTTCTTT
TRBV27	TRBJ1-5	NA	15	NA	CASSFEAFSNQPQHF	TGTGCCAGCAGTTTCGAGGCTTTTAGCAATCAGCCCCAGCATTTT
TRBV5-1	TRBJ2-5	NA	14	NA	CASSLGRVTETQYF	TGCGCCAGCAGCTTGGGTCGGGTAACAGAGACCCAGTACTTC
TRBV2	TRBJ2-1	once	13	TRBD1	CATRGYSYNEQFF	TGTGCCACCAGGGGGTACTCCTACAATGAGCAGTTCTTC
TRBV9	TRBJ2-7	NA	13	TRBD1	CASSIRTGDEQYF	TGTGCCAGCAGCATCCGGACAGGGGACGAGCAGTACTTC
TRBV2	TRBJ1-1	once	13	NA	CASSVQMNTEAFF	TGTGCCAGCAGTGTACAGATGAACACTGAAGCTTTCTTT
TRBV4-2	TRBJ2-3	NA	17	TRBD2	CASSQALLGLAGGTQYF	TGTGCCAGCAGCCAAGCCCTACTTGGACTAGCGGGAGGTACGCAGTATTTT
TRBV6-1	TRBJ2-7	NA	16	NA	CASSEKTLRVTYEQYF	TGTGCCAGCAGTGAAAAGACCCTAAGGGTCACCTACGAGCAGTACTTC
TRBV6-1	TRBJ2-7	NA	14	TRBD2	CASKGTSGSYEQYF	TGTGCCAGCAAAGGGACTAGCGGGAGCTACGAGCAGTACTTC
TRBV30	TRBJ2-1	NA	14	TRBD1	CAWSGDRGYNEQFF	TGTGCCTGGAGTGGGGACAGGGGCTACAATGAGCAGTTCTTC
TRBV19	TRBJ1-2	NA	12	NA	CASSARNYGYTF	TGTGCCAGTAGTGCCCGGAACTATGGCTACACCTTC
TRBV28	TRBJ1-2	NA	10	NA	CATDSGGYTF	TGTGCCACAGACAGCGGTGGCTACACCTTC
TRBV6-5	TRBJ1-4	few	12	NA	CASRLNTGKLFF	TGTGCCAGCAGACTAAATACAGGAAAACTGTTTTTT
TRBV2	TRBJ2-2	NA	12	NA	CASREGAGELFF	TGTGCCAGCAGGGAGGGAGCCGGGGAGCTGTTTTTT
TRBV28	TRBJ2-5	NA	16	TRBD1	CASSSLKTGVQETQYF	TGTGCCAGCAGTTCCTTAAAGACAGGGGTACAAGAGACCCAGTACTTC
TRBV29-1	TRBJ2-3	NA	14	NA	CSVRADIGTDTQYF	TGCAGCGTCCGAGCGGATATCGGCACAGATACGCAGTATTTT
TRBV18	TRBJ1-4	NA	15	NA	CASSPQWGRDEKLFF	TGTGCCAGCTCACCACAATGGGGCAGAGATGAAAAACTGTTTTTT
TRBV6-1	TRBJ1-1	once	14	NA	CASSIGGSNTEAFF	TGTGCCAGCAGCATCGGAGGGTCAAACACTGAAGCTTTCTTT
TRBV5-4	TRBJ2-3	NA	16	TRBD2	CASSSITSGSIYTQYF	TGTGCCAGCAGCTCTATAACTAGCGGGAGTATATATACGCAGTATTTT
TRBV18	TRBJ1-1	NA	15	NA	CASSPWVKGDTEAFF	TGTGCCAGCTCACCTTGGGTGAAGGGAGACACTGAAGCTTTCTTT
TRBV19	TRBJ1-5	NA	12	NA	CASSMIQGPQHF	TGTGCCAGTAGTATGATACAGGGACCCCAGCATTTT
TRBV10-1	TRBJ1-1	once	13	NA	CASSQGLNTEAFF	TGCGCCAGCAGCCAGGGATTGAACACTGAAGCTTTCTTT
TRBV30	TRBJ2-7	NA	17	NA	CAWKRTDWEGQTYEQYF	TGTGCCTGGAAACGGACAGACTGGGAAGGTCAGACCTACGAGCAGTACTTC
TRBV30	TRBJ1-2	NA	11	NA	CAWKIRGGYTF	TGTGCCTGGAAAATAAGGGGAGGCTACACCTTC
TRBV30	TRBJ2-7	NA	14	TRBD2	CAWSVGLAGYEQYF	TGTGCCTGGAGTGTAGGGCTAGCGGGCTACGAGCAGTACTTC
TRBV15	TRBJ2-2	NA	19	TRBD2	CATSRDFTSGRVNTGELFF	TGTGCCACCAGCAGAGACTTTACTAGCGGGAGAGTTAACACCGGGGAGCTGTTTTTT
TRBV6-5	TRBJ1-6	once	15	TRBD1	CASRPRDSLNSPLHF	TGTGCCAGCCGCCCTCGGGACAGCCTAAATTCACCCCTCCACTTT
TRBV2	TRBJ2-3	once	17	TRBD2	CASRLLAGGGGTDTQYF	TGTGCCAGCAGATTACTAGCGGGAGGTGGTGGAACAGATACGCAGTATTTT
TRBV30	TRBJ1-3	NA	12	NA	CAWSPPGNTIYF	TGTGCCTGGAGTCCCCCGGGTAACACCATATATTTT
TRBV28	TRBJ2-3	NA	14	TRBD2	CASSLPSSGDTQYF	TGTGCCAGCAGCCTCCCCTCTAGCGGAGATACGCAGTATTTT
TRBV14	TRBJ2-1	few	14	NA	CASSQGRGSNEQFF	TGTGCCAGCAGCCAGGGCAGGGGTAGCAATGAGCAGTTCTTC
TRBV7-8	TRBJ1-2	few	13	NA	CASSLNSWDGYTF	TGTGCCAGCAGCTTAAACAGTTGGGATGGCTACACCTTC
TRBV6-1	TRBJ2-7	NA	15	TRBD2	CASSGLRGGRGEQYF	TGTGCCAGCAGTGGCCTCCGAGGAGGGAGGGGCGAGCAGTACTTC
TRBV19	TRBJ2-5	NA	13	NA	CASSPTRLGTQYF	TGTGCCAGTAGCCCGACCCGACTCGGGACCCAGTACTTC
TRBV19	TRBJ2-1	NA	16	NA	CASSIGAELPYNEQFF	TGTGCCAGTAGTATAGGGGCGGAACTCCCCTACAATGAGCAGTTCTTC
TRBV18	TRBJ2-3	NA	16	NA	CASSPGRGGSTDTQYF	TGTGCCAGCTCACCCGGGAGAGGGGGGAGCACAGATACGCAGTATTTT
TRBV19	TRBJ1-2	NA	12	NA	CASGRTNYGYTF	TGTGCCAGTGGAAGGACGAACTATGGCTACACCTTC
TRBV5-1	TRBJ2-7	NA	13	NA	CASSRDRIYEQYF	TGCGCCAGCAGCAGAGACAGGATTTACGAGCAGTACTTC
TRBV5-1	TRBJ1-1	NA	13	NA	CASSSQLNTEAFF	TGCGCCAGCAGCTCCCAGTTGAACACTGAAGCTTTCTTT
TRBV27	TRBJ2-7	NA	14	TRBD2	CASSRLAEGYEQYF	TGTGCCAGCAGCCGACTAGCGGAAGGTTACGAGCAGTACTTC
TRBV5-1	TRBJ1-2	NA	15	TRBD1	CASSLDQGGARGYTF	TGCGCCAGCAGCTTGGATCAGGGGGGAGCGCGCGGCTACACCTTC
TRBV28	TRBJ2-1	few	14	TRBD2	CASEGLAGGNEQFF	TGTGCCAGCGAAGGACTAGCGGGAGGAAATGAGCAGTTCTTC
TRBV6-6	TRBJ2-1	NA	14	TRBD2	CASRLAGDYNEQFF	TGTGCCAGCAGACTAGCGGGAGATTACAATGAGCAGTTCTTC